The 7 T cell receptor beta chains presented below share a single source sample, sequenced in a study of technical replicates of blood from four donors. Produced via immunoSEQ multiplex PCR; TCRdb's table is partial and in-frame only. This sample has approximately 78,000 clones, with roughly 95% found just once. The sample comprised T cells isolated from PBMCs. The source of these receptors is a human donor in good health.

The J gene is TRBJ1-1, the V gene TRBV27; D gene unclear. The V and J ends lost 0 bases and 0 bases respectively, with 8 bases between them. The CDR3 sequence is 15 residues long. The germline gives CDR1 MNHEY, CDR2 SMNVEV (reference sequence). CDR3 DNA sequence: TGTGCCAGCAGTTTATCGGAGACTATGAACACTGAAGCTTTCTTT. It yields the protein CASSLSETMNTEAFF.

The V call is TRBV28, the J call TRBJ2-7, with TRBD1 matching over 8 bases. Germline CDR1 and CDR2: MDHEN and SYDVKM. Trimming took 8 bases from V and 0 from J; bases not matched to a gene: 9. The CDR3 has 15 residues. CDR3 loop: CASSDTGQVSYEQYF. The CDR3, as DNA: TGTGCCAGCTCGGATACGGGACAGGTCTCCTACGAGCAGTACTTC.

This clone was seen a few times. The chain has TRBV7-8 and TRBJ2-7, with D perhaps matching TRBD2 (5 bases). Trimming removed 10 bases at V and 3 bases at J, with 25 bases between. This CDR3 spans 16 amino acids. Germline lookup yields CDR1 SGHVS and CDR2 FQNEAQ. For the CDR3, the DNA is TGTGCCAACCAACCTATCACCCGGGAAAAAGACTACGAGCAGTACTTC. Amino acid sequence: CANQPITREKDYEQYF.

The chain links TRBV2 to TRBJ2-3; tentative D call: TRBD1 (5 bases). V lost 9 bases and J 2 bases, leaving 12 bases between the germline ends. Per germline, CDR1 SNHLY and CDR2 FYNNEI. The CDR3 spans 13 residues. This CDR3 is CARTGQNTDTQYF. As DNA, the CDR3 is TGTGCCAGAACAGGTCAAAACACAGATACGCAGTATTTT.

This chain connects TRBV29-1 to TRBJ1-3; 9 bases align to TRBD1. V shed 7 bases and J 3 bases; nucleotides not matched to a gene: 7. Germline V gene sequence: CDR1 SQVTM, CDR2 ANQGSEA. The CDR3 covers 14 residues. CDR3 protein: CSGGDREIGNTIYF. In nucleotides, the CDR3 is TGCAGCGGAGGGGACAGGGAGATTGGAAACACCATATATTTT.

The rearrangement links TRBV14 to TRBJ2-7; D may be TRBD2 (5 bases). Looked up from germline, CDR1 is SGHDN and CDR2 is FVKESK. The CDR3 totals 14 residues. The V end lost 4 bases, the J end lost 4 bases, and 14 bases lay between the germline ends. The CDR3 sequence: CASSLPGELYEQYF. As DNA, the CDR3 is TGTGCCAGCAGCCTCCCCGGGGAACTTTACGAGCAGTACTTC.

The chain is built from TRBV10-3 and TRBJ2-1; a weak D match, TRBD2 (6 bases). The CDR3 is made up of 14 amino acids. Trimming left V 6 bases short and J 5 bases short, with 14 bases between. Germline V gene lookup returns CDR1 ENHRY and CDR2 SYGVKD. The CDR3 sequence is CAIRRTTLNNEQFF. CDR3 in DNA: TGTGCCATCAGGCGGACTACTCTTAACAATGAGCAGTTCTTC.